Listed here are 24 T cell receptor beta chains from one sample, sequenced in a study of CD8 T cells in Susac syndrome. Random hexamers served to reverse transcribe roughly 0.45 to 1 ug RNA. Each CDR3 protein gets one entry after TCRdb re-called the immunoSEQ multiplex PCR reads with MiXCR. The table has more than 200,000 distinct CDR3 sequences, approximately 94% seen once. The sample was CD4+ T cells from PBMCs. The receptors shown here come from a human donor with Susac syndrome.

This chain uses TRBV4-2 with TRBJ2-2, with 13 bases lining up with TRBD2. Unmatched junction bases numbered 6, after V lost 0 bases and J lost 2 bases. CDR1 is LGHNA, CDR2 YNFKEQ, per germline. The CDR3 covers 19 residues. For the CDR3, the DNA is TGTGCCAGCAGCCAAGATAACCGGGGACTAGCGGGAAACACCGGGGAGCTGTTTTTT. Translated: CASSQDNRGLAGNTGELFF.

V gene TRBV16 combines with J gene TRBJ2-7; D gene uncertain. Germline CDR1 reads KGHSY; CDR2 reads FQNENV. V dropped 2 bases and J dropped 0 bases, with 8 bases sitting between them. The CDR3 contains 14 residues. In nucleotides, the CDR3 is TGTGCCAGCAGCCAAGAACAGTACTCCTACGAGCAGTACTTC. Translated: CASSQEQYSYEQYF.

The chain links TRBV20-1 to TRBJ2-1; 14 bases match TRBD2. Looked up from germline, CDR1 is DFQATT and CDR2 is SNEGSKA (reference sequence). This CDR3 has 19 residues. After removal of 1 base from V and 1 base from J, the junction contained 9 bases not matched to a gene. The DNA of the CDR3 is TGCAGTGCTAGAGGAAGCGGACTAGCGGGGGGATGGTCCTACAATGAGCAGTTCTTC. It specifies CSARGSGLAGGWSYNEQFF.

The V and J genes are TRBV6-5 and TRBJ1-3; no clear D. This CDR3 is 16 amino acids long. The germline gives CDR1 MNHEY, CDR2 SVGAGI. V lost 2 bases and J lost 3, with 14 bases in between. The CDR3 bases are TGTGCCAGCAGTTACGTCGGGATCGGCGGTGGAAACACCATATATTTT. Translating it yields CASSYVGIGGGNTIYF.

This chain links TRBV9 with TRBJ1-2; 7 positions agree with TRBD1. Germline V gives CDR1 SGDLS, CDR2 YYNGEE. Unmatched junction bases numbered 7, after V lost 3 bases and J lost 5 bases. CDR3 length: 14 residues. DNA of the CDR3: TGTGCCAGCAGCGCTCCAGGGGGAGGGTATGGCTACACCTTC. Its translation: CASSAPGGGYGYTF. Full variable domain (remainder filled in from reference TRBV9 and TRBJ1-2): DSGVTQTPKHLITATGQRVTLRCSPRSGDLSVYWYQQSLDQGLQFLIQYYNGEERAKGNILERFSAQQFPDLHSELNLSSLELGDSALYFCASSAPGGGYGYTFGSGTRLTVV.

This chain connects TRBV20-1 to TRBJ1-1; no definite D call. The CDR3 spans 14 residues. CDR1 DFQATT and CDR2 SNEGSKA come from the germline V gene (reference sequence). V was pared by 6 bases and J by 5 bases, with 19 bases between. The CDR3 coding sequence is TGCAGTGCCAAGACTCGGGTATCCTTAACTGAAGCTTTCTTT. It translates to CSAKTRVSLTEAFF.

The DNA of the CDR3 is TGTGCCAGCAGCCCATACCGGGAGACCCAGTACTTC. Translation: CASSPYRETQYF. The chain uses TRBV27 and TRBJ2-5; D ambiguous. Germline V gene lookup returns CDR1 MNHEY and CDR2 SMNVEV (reference sequence). The CDR3 sequence is 12 residues long. V lost 6 bases, J lost 5 bases, and 10 bases lay in between.

This chain links TRBV6-2 or TRBV6-3 with TRBJ1-5; no clear D gene. Deletions cut 7 bases from V and 1 base from J, with 5 bases between. This CDR3 is built from 12 residues. Germline CDR1 MNHEY, CDR2 SVGEGT. CDR3 amino acids: CASNRSNQPQHF. In DNA form, the CDR3 reads TGTGCCAGCAACCGAAGCAATCAGCCCCAGCATTTT.

The V gene is TRBV9, the J gene TRBJ2-5; unclear D gene. The V gene lost 0 bases and the J gene lost 5 bases, with 2 bases spanning the gap. Germline V gene sequence: CDR1 SGDLS, CDR2 YYNGEE. The CDR3 length is 11 residues. This chain's CDR3 is CASSVDETQYF. The CDR3 DNA reads as TGTGCCAGCAGCGTAGATGAGACCCAGTACTTC.

The chain uses TRBV28 and TRBJ1-1; D is uncertain. Germline assignment: CDR1 MDHEN and CDR2 SYDVKM. The CDR3 is 10 amino acids. The V end was cut by 6 bases, the J end by 9 bases, with 8 bases between. CDR3 sequence (DNA): TGTGCCAGCAGCCAGACGCAAGCTTTCTTT. Protein: CASSQTQAFF.

This CDR3 reads CASTLTENTGELFF. Written as DNA, the CDR3 is TGTGCCAGCACCCTGACAGAGAACACCGGGGAGCTGTTTTTT. V and J are TRBV12-3 or TRBV12-4 and TRBJ2-2; a weak D match, TRBD1 (5 bases). With 7 bases removed from V and 1 base from J, the gap between germline ends came to 10 bases. This CDR3 is built from 14 residues.

The CDR3 loop reads CASTFREPEAFF. Here the CDR3 DNA reads TGTGCCAGCACTTTCAGAGAACCTGAAGCTTTCTTT. This chain joins TRBV2 and TRBJ1-1, with D unclear. This CDR3 is 12 amino acids long. The germline V gene encodes CDR1 SNHLY and CDR2 FYNNEI. Trimming left V 7 bases short and J 6 bases short, with 12 bases between. Complete variable domain (other parts from reference TRBV2 and TRBJ1-1): EPEVTQTPSHQVTQMGQEVILRCVPISNHLYFYWYRQILGQKVEFLVSFYNNEISEKSEIFDDQFSVERPDGSNFTLKIRSTKLEDSAMYFCASTFREPEAFFGQGTRLTVV.

The chain is built from TRBV4-3 and TRBJ1-5, with D possibly matching TRBD1 (5 bases). The V and J ends lost 0 bases and 7 bases respectively, with 10 bases between them. In germline, CDR1 is LGHNA, CDR2 YSLEER. CDR3 size: 14 residues. The CDR3, as DNA: TGCGCCAGCAGCCAAGATATCGGGGCCCAGCCCCAGCATTTT. Translated: CASSQDIGAQPQHF.

The chain joins TRBV4-2 to TRBJ1-2; perhaps TRBD1 as D (5 bases). Germline CDR1 LGHNA, CDR2 YNFKEQ. The CDR3 loop spans 18 amino acids. V shed 0 bases and J shed 6 bases, with 23 bases lying between them. The CDR3 protein is CASSQDLSIVVGGHGYTF. The DNA for the CDR3 is TGTGCCAGCAGCCAAGATCTAAGCATTGTAGTGGGGGGTCATGGCTACACCTTC.

The chain uses TRBV7-9 and TRBJ2-5; perhaps TRBD1 as D (5 bases). CDR3 length: 18 residues. In germline, CDR1 is SEHNR, CDR2 FQNEAQ (reference sequence). V shed 0 bases and J shed 1 base, with 18 bases lying between them. The DNA of the CDR3 is TGTGCCAGCAGCTTAGCATTACGGACACCCGACCCCCAAGAGACCCAGTACTTC. It encodes CASSLALRTPDPQETQYF.

The chain links TRBV19 to TRBJ2-2; the D call may be TRBD1 or TRBD2 (5 bases each). Looked up from germline, CDR1 is LNHDA and CDR2 is SQIVND (reference sequence). Trimming shortened V by 7 bases and J by 1 base, and 13 bases separated the two germline ends. The CDR3 is made up of 15 amino acids. The CDR3 here is CASIWAGRNTGELFF. In DNA form, the CDR3 reads TGTGCCAGTATTTGGGCAGGGAGGAACACCGGGGAGCTGTTTTTT.

This chain uses TRBV9 with TRBJ2-2, with D tentatively TRBD1 or TRBD2 (6 bases each). Germline assignment: CDR1 SGDLS and CDR2 YYNGEE. The CDR3 runs 16 residues. Trimming stripped 2 bases from V and 3 bases from J, with 14 bases between. As DNA, the CDR3 is TGTGCCAGCAGCGTTGAAGAGGGGGAGGACACCGGGGAGCTGTTTTTT. It specifies CASSVEEGEDTGELFF.

V and J are TRBV7-9 and TRBJ2-1, with a possible D match to TRBD2 (6 bases). CDR1 is SEHNR and CDR2 is FQNEAQ in the germline V gene (reference sequence). CDR3 length equals 15 residues. V was shortened by 4 bases and J by 5 bases, with 15 bases between the two germline ends. CDR3 in DNA: TGTGCCAGCAGCTGGGGGACTGGTGGGAACAATGAGCAGTTCTTC. This translates into CASSWGTGGNNEQFF. Using reference TRBV7-9 and TRBJ2-1 for the parts outside the CDR3, the full variable domain is DTGVSQNPRHKITKRGQNVTFRCDPISEHNRLYWYRQTLGQGPEFLTYFQNEAQLEKSRLLSDRFSAERPKGSFSTLEIQRTEQGDSAMYLCASSWGTGGNNEQFFGPGTRLTVL.

This clonotype came up once. V usage is TRBV30 and J usage is TRBJ1-2; D is undetermined. Per germline, CDR1 GTSNPN and CDR2 SVGIG (reference sequence). There are 13 residues in the CDR3. Trimming removed 1 base from V and 4 bases from J, with 10 bases in between. The CDR3 region is CAWSARGPYGYTF. The CDR3 coding sequence is TGTGCCTGGAGTGCCCGAGGTCCCTATGGCTACACCTTC.

CDR3: CASSIGLAGCYHTSYEQYF. The CDR3 coding sequence is TGTGCCAGCAGCATCGGACTAGCGGGGTGTTATCATACCTCCTACGAGCAGTACTTC. The rearrangement uses TRBV5-7 and TRBJ2-7; 12 positions match TRBD2. TRBV5-7 counts as an open reading frame of uncertain function. The length of the CDR3 is 19 residues. V trimming: 4 bases; J trimming: 0 bases; junction bases outside the gene matches: 14.

This chain connects TRBV7-2 to TRBJ2-1; D not certain. This CDR3 region has 14 residues. Deletions cut 1 base from V and 3 bases from J, with 7 bases between. The germline gives CDR1 SGHTA, CDR2 FQGNSA. CDR3 bases: TGTGCCAGCAGCTTAGAACTCCTCTACAATGAGCAGTTCTTC. Translation gives CASSLELLYNEQFF.

The J gene is TRBJ2-5, the V gene TRBV29-1, with TRBD1 as a possible D gene (5 bases). The CDR3 is made up of 15 amino acids. The V and J ends lost 6 bases and 3 bases respectively, with 20 bases between them. Germline CDR1 reads SQVTM; CDR2 reads ANQGSEA. The CDR3 here is CSVRGTTMRKETQYF. As DNA, the CDR3 is TGCAGCGTAAGGGGAACGACAATGAGGAAAGAGACCCAGTACTTC.

This chain links TRBV4-3 with TRBJ2-1; D possibly uses TRBD1 or TRBD2 (5 bases each). The CDR3 is made up of 15 amino acids. Trimming pared 0 bases from V and 9 bases from J, leaving 15 bases between. Germline CDR1 LGHNA, CDR2 YSLEER. The CDR3 nucleotides are TGCGCCAGCAGCCAAGATCTCATCGCAGGGAGTGAGCAGTTCTTC. Translating it yields CASSQDLIAGSEQFF.

V usage is TRBV9 and J usage is TRBJ2-1; 7 positions match TRBD1. This CDR3 has 14 amino acids. Germline values: CDR1 SGDLS, CDR2 YYNGEE. Germline trimming cut 3 bases from V and 7 bases from J; bases unmatched to any gene: 7. CDR3 residues: CASSALQGTNEQFF. CDR3 DNA sequence: TGTGCCAGCAGCGCGTTACAGGGGACGAATGAGCAGTTCTTC.